Reported below is one T cell receptor beta chain. Antigen: not known. Germline V CDR1 and CDR2: MNHEY, SVGEGT. Trimming took 0 bases from V and 6 from J, leaving 24 bases between them. The CDR3 is 18 residues long. The libraries were made with immunoSEQ v3. Method: immunoSEQ multiplex PCR; TCRdb's copy keeps in-frame clones and lacks some. The sample includes 55,000 to 70,000 clones, around nine tenths of them seen just once. The data are from a study of TIL therapy for anti-PD-1-resistant metastatic lung cancer. The overall study: Most patients had lung adenocarcinoma; several tumors were EGFR-mutant, two ALK-rearranged; half smoked currently or formerly. By whole-exome sequencing, median non-synonymous tumor mutation burden was roughly 1.6 mutations per megabase.

Time point meaning: pre-treatment sample, taken before nivolumab and TIL therapy. The study's findings and limits: The cohort had more treatment-naive, never-smoker and oncogene-addicted patients than typical. The baseline peripheral repertoire was partially replaced by infused TIL clonotypes that later decayed.

The sequence came from a person between 25 and 79 years old with non-small cell lung cancer. Sequenced here: blood, sampled at baseline. The chain recombines TRBV6-2 or TRBV6-3 with TRBJ2-7, with D unresolved. The CDR3 bases are TGTGCCAGCAGTTACTCGAAATCGTCGGTCCGCGTCCACCTCGAGCAGTACTTC. Its protein product is CASSYSKSSVRVHLEQYF.